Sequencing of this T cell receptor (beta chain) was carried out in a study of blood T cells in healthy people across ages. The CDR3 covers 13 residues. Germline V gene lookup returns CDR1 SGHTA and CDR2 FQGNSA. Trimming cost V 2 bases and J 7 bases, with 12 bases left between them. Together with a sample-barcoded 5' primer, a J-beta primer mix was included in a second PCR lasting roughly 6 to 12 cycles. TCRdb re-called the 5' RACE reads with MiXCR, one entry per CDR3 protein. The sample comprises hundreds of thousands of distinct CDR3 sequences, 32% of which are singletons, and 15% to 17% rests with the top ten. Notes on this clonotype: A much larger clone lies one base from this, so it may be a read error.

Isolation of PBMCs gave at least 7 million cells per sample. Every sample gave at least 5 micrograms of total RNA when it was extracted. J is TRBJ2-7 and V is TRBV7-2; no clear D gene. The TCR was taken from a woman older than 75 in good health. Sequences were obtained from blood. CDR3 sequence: CASSLNVNNEQYF. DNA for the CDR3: TGTGCCAGCAGCTTAAATGTTAACAATGAGCAGTACTTC.